These T cell receptor beta chains were read from a single sample in a study of beta chain features in type 1 diabetes. The table came from immunoSEQ multiplex PCR; TCRdb's copy has only in-frame clones and leaves some out. The table lists a few hundred thousand clones, over 10% of them singletons. Sequencing was carried out using naive CD4+ T cells from blood. These receptors came from a woman in her late teens or twenties with type 1 diabetes. CDR3s include the opening cysteine and the closing phenylalanine or tryptophan. D genes are given only for firm matches. Clone size is given for some rows only: seen once, a few or many times, or a class if the clone is expanded.

clone size | D gene | J gene | V gene | CDR3 protein | CDR3 DNA
NA | TRBD1 | TRBJ2-7 | TRBV29-1 | CSVGGRTGGVTIEQYF | TGCAGCGTTGGCGGAAGGACAGGGGGCGTTACTATCGAGCAGTACTTC
NA | TRBD2 | TRBJ2-7 | TRBV5-1 | CASSLAGTISYEQYF | TGCGCCAGCAGCTTGGCCGGGACTATTTCCTACGAGCAGTACTTC
NA | NA | TRBJ1-1 | TRBV10-3 | CAISETRENTEAFF | TGTGCCATCAGTGAGACCCGGGAGAACACTGAAGCTTTCTTT
NA | NA | TRBJ1-1 | TRBV19 | CASSAQGIEAFF | TGTGCCAGTAGTGCCCAGGGGATTGAAGCTTTCTTT
few | TRBD1 | TRBJ1-1 | TRBV7-8 | CASSLEGQGVGTEAFF | TGTGCCAGCAGCTTAGAGGGACAGGGGGTAGGCACTGAAGCTTTCTTT
few | NA | TRBJ1-2 | TRBV5-4 | CASSLQGYRDYGYTF | TGTGCCAGCAGCTTACAGGGCTATCGGGACTATGGCTACACCTTC
NA | TRBD2 | TRBJ2-5 | TRBV10-3 | CAIRLAGDETQYF | TGTGCCATCAGACTAGCGGGAGATGAGACCCAGTACTTC
few | NA | TRBJ1-2 | TRBV28 | CASSLGSDGYTF | TGTGCCAGCAGTTTAGGCAGCGATGGCTACACCTTC
once | NA | TRBJ2-5 | TRBV5-4 | CASSLRSGGRQETQYF | TGTGCCAGCAGCCTCCGGAGCGGAGGTAGGCAAGAGACCCAGTACTTC
NA | TRBD1 | TRBJ1-2 | TRBV9 | CASSVGQGAYGYTF | TGTGCCAGCAGCGTCGGACAGGGAGCTTATGGCTACACCTTC
NA | NA | TRBJ2-7 | TRBV27 | CASSFPGTRIHF | TGTGCCAGCAGTTTCCCCGGGACAAGGATACACTTC
few | TRBD1 | TRBJ1-5 | TRBV5-1 | CASSLEGQNGNQPQHF | TGCGCCAGCAGCTTGGAGGGACAGAATGGAAATCAGCCCCAGCATTTT
NA | NA | TRBJ1-5 | TRBV28 | CASTPGGQPQHF | TGTGCCAGCACCCCTGGCGGTCAGCCCCAGCATTTT
NA | TRBD2 | TRBJ2-5 | TRBV7-9 | CASSPNSGRGETQYF | TGTGCCAGCAGCCCTAACAGCGGGAGGGGCGAGACCCAGTACTTC
NA | TRBD2 | TRBJ2-2 | TRBV7-3 | CASSSGLAGELFF | TGTGCCAGCAGCTCCGGACTAGCCGGGGAGCTGTTTTTT
few | NA | TRBJ2-1 | TRBV11-2 | CASDGGGLRGNEQFF | TGTGCCAGCGACGGCGGGGGCCTCCGGGGTAATGAGCAGTTCTTC
few | TRBD2 | TRBJ2-5 | TRBV5-4 | CASSLGLAGGETQYF | TGTGCCAGCAGCTTGGGACTAGCGGGAGGGGAGACCCAGTACTTC
few | NA | TRBJ2-7 | TRBV15 | CATSRARGYEQYF | TGTGCCACCAGCAGAGCCAGGGGTTACGAGCAGTACTTC
few | NA | TRBJ2-2 | TRBV19 | CASSKGLTGELFF | TGTGCCAGTAGTAAAGGACTCACCGGGGAGCTGTTTTTT
NA | NA | TRBJ2-7 | TRBV27 | CASSATPLLWEQYF | TGTGCCAGCAGTGCGACTCCCCTCCTCTGGGAGCAGTACTTC
few | NA | TRBJ1-2 | TRBV29-1 | CSVGGQMNYGYTF | TGCAGCGTTGGGGGACAAATGAACTATGGCTACACCTTC
few | NA | TRBJ2-2 | TRBV5-1 | CASSLGSTGELFF | TGCGCCAGCAGCTTGGGTAGCACCGGGGAGCTGTTTTTT
NA | NA | TRBJ1-2 | TRBV7-9 | CASSAGTQNGYTF | TGTGCCAGCAGCGCCGGGACTCAGAATGGCTACACCTTC
few | TRBD1 | TRBJ1-3 | TRBV29-1 | CSVVYGTAYSGNTIYF | TGCAGCGTTGTTTATGGGACAGCCTACTCTGGAAACACCATATATTTT
few | NA | TRBJ1-1 | TRBV6-5 | CASSYLGQSPEAFF | TGTGCCAGCAGTTACCTGGGGCAGAGCCCTGAAGCTTTCTTT
NA | NA | TRBJ1-5 | TRBV27 | CASSPRQSVGPQHF | TGTGCCAGCAGTCCAAGACAGAGCGTGGGGCCCCAGCATTTT
few | TRBD1 | TRBJ2-1 | TRBV5-1 | CASSNRDRVNNEQFF | TGCGCCAGCAGCAACCGGGACAGGGTCAACAATGAGCAGTTCTTC
few | TRBD1 | TRBJ1-6 | TRBV27 | CASSLTLGTVYNSPLHF | TGTGCCAGCAGTCTCACGTTAGGGACAGTCTATAATTCACCCCTCCACTTT
NA | NA | TRBJ2-2 | TRBV4-1 | CASSQEGAILQNTGELFF | TGCGCCAGCAGCCAAGAGGGAGCCATCCTCCAAAACACCGGGGAGCTGTTTTTT
NA | NA | TRBJ2-7 | TRBV5-1 | CASSLIPGAAYEQYF | TGCGCCAGCAGCTTGATTCCGGGAGCGGCCTACGAGCAGTACTTC
NA | TRBD2 | TRBJ2-3 | TRBV5-1 | CASSLASASGGTDTQYF | TGCGCCAGCAGCTTGGCCTCGGCTAGCGGGGGCACAGATACGCAGTATTTT
NA | NA | TRBJ1-2 | TRBV7-9 | CASSTSDSDNYGYTF | TGTGCCAGCAGCACCTCGGACAGCGATAACTATGGCTACACCTTC
NA | NA | TRBJ2-2 | TRBV19 | CASSPKLNTGELFF | TGTGCCAGTAGTCCCAAACTGAACACCGGGGAGCTGTTTTTT
NA | NA | TRBJ2-2 | TRBV6-6 | CASSPTDTGELFF | TGTGCCAGCAGTCCTACCGATACCGGGGAGCTGTTTTTT
few | NA | TRBJ2-3 | TRBV10-3 | CAIRAPTGDTQYF | TGTGCCATCAGGGCCCCCACGGGAGATACGCAGTATTTT
NA | NA | TRBJ2-4 | TRBV9 | CASSPPGGLGKNIQYF | TGTGCCAGCAGCCCCCCTGGAGGGTTAGGCAAAAACATTCAGTACTTC
few | NA | TRBJ2-1 | TRBV28 | CASSLPHAGEQFF | TGTGCCAGCAGTTTACCCCACGCGGGTGAGCAGTTCTTC
NA | NA | TRBJ2-1 | TRBV6-4 | CASSDRNEQFF | TGTGCCAGCAGTGACCGTAATGAGCAGTTCTTC
NA | NA | TRBJ2-5 | TRBV7-9 | CASSSRTFEGSYF | TGTGCCAGCAGCTCGCGGACTTTTGAGGGATCGTACTTC
NA | NA | TRBJ2-1 | TRBV7-2 | CASGPRGGNEQFF | TGTGCCAGCGGCCCTCGTGGCGGAAATGAGCAGTTCTTC
NA | TRBD2 | TRBJ2-2 | TRBV7-9 | CASSYLSFTGTRMRRGFF | TGTGCCAGCAGCTACCTCTCCTTCACCGGGACTAGGATGCGTCGGGGGTTTTTT
NA | TRBD1 | TRBJ2-1 | TRBV12-5 | CASGTGYPRGQFF | TGTGCTAGTGGGACAGGGTACCCGAGGGGGCAGTTCTTC
NA | TRBD1 | TRBJ1-1 | TRBV6-6 | CASSPDRGVGTEAFF | TGTGCCAGCAGTCCCGACAGGGGAGTTGGCACTGAAGCTTTCTTT
NA | TRBD1 | TRBJ1-1 | TRBV29-1 | CSVQPGQAPNTEAFF | TGCAGCGTTCAACCGGGACAGGCGCCGAACACTGAAGCTTTCTTT
few | NA | TRBJ2-5 | TRBV29-1 | CSVEDHPGETQYF | TGCAGCGTTGAAGACCACCCCGGGGAGACCCAGTACTTC
NA | NA | TRBJ2-7 | TRBV5-1 | CASSFSADNKQYF | TGCGCCAGCAGCTTCTCGGCAGACAACAAGCAGTACTTC
NA | NA | TRBJ2-7 | TRBV15 | CATVRDPGSYEQYF | TGTGCCACCGTTCGGGATCCGGGTTCGTACGAGCAGTACTTC
few | TRBD1 | TRBJ1-1 | TRBV30 | CACDREMNTEAFF | TGTGCCTGTGACAGGGAAATGAACACTGAAGCTTTCTTT
few | TRBD1 | TRBJ1-1 | TRBV6-5 | CATRQGNEAFF | TGTGCCACTCGACAGGGGAATGAAGCTTTCTTT
NA | TRBD1 | TRBJ1-1 | TRBV28 | CASSDRVGEAFF | TGTGCCAGCAGCGACAGGGTGGGTGAAGCTTTCTTT
few | NA | TRBJ1-2 | TRBV19 | CATMEGSVVEGYTF | TGTGCCACCATGGAGGGATCCGTTGTTGAAGGCTACACCTTC
few | NA | TRBJ2-5 | TRBV7-6 | CASSLASGNQETQYF | TGTGCCAGCAGCTTAGCTTCAGGGAACCAAGAGACCCAGTACTTC
few | NA | TRBJ1-6 | TRBV14 | CASSHSSPLHF | TGTGCCAGCAGCCACTCTTCACCCCTCCACTTT
NA | NA | TRBJ2-7 | TRBV25-1 | CASSPPAGEQYF | TGTGCCAGCAGTCCCCCTGCGGGGGAGCAGTACTTC
NA | TRBD1 | TRBJ1-5 | TRBV10-3 | CAISESDRGRFQPQHF | TGTGCCATCAGTGAGTCCGACAGGGGGCGGTTTCAGCCCCAGCATTTT
NA | NA | TRBJ2-1 | TRBV28 | CASSLSRGIYNEQFF | TGTGCCAGCAGTTTAAGTCGCGGGATTTACAATGAGCAGTTCTTC
NA | NA | TRBJ2-1 | TRBV19 | CASSIVGGAIGEQFF | TGTGCCAGTAGTATAGTCGGCGGGGCCATCGGCGAGCAGTTCTTC
NA | NA | TRBJ2-7 | TRBV29-1 | CSVGGDSYEQYF | TGCAGCGTTGGGGGGGACAGCTACGAGCAGTACTTC
few | NA | TRBJ1-1 | TRBV14 | CASSQGGRGAFF | TGTGCCAGCAGCCAAGGGGGCAGGGGAGCTTTCTTT